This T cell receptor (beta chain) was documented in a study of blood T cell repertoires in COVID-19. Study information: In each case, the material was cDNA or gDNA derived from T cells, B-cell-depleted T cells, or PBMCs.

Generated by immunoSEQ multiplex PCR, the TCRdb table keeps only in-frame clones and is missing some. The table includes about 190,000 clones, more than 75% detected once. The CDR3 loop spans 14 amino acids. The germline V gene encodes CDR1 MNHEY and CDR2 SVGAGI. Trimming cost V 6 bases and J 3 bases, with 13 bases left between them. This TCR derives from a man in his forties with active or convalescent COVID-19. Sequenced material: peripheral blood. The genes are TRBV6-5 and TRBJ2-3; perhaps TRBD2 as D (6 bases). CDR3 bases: TGTGCCAGCAGCGGGGGAAGTAGAACAGATACGCAGTATTTT. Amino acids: CASSGGSRTDTQYF.